This TCR beta chain was sequenced during a study of CD8 T cells in ankylosing spondylitis (TCRdb year 2017). About the study as a whole: To find TCR variants linked to disease, the study profiled T cell receptor beta repertoires in ankylosing spondylitis patients and healthy donors. Peripheral blood was sampled, and synovial fluid was also collected from ankylosing spondylitis patients. In total, the full study cohort was made up of nearly 110 healthy donors and 25 to 30 ankylosing spondylitis patients.

Reading the germline V gene gives CDR1 SGHDN and CDR2 FVKESK. The CDR3 runs 15 amino acids, cysteine and phenylalanine included. The retained sequence is limited to the CDR3, 45 bases, with the frame set at the first base. V lost 4 bases and J lost 3 bases; the stretch between them is 13 bases long. Broader findings and caveats from the paper: Some motif variants were previously reported in synovial fluid and blood of reactive arthritis patients, suggesting common disease-initiation mechanisms. A CD8+ phenotype was shown by the disease-linked clones, which were found at relatively low frequencies in peripheral blood. A TCR beta motif made up of fewer than 10 highly homologous amino acid variants appeared to be characteristic of blood from ankylosing spondylitis patients. Significant enrichment of the disease-linked clones was reported in matched synovial fluid samples from ankylosing spondylitis patients.

This clonotype was observed many times. Its antigen is currently not known. The record has no base qualities; no much larger clone is one base away. Data came from an Illumina HiSeq 2500. Quantitative 5'-RACE with molecular barcodes was used to prepare TCR beta libraries. The source study handled its data this way. To identify disease-linked TCR variants, a new computational method was used, one built on a probabilistic model of VDJ rearrangement. TCRdb redid the processing of the public reads, applying fastp at Q25 and MiXCR, and retained in-frame beta chains. Every distinct CDR3 protein forms one entry, paired with its most common genes and DNA. These V and J calls originate from TCRdb's pipeline instead of the authors' own analysis. This sample has 150,000 to 200,000 distinct CDR3 sequences in its table, and 10% to 15% of those were observed once. The biggest ten clones account for 11% of the sample.

The source of this sequence is a female donor with ankylosing spondylitis or in good health (not recorded which). Rearrangement joined TRBV14 to TRBJ2-1; perhaps TRBD2 is the D gene, with 6 bases matching. The sequenced sample consisted of blood, either unsorted or a sorted T cell fraction (not recorded which). The CDR3 region reads CASSLGTPHYNEQFF. In nucleotide form, the sequence is TGTGCCAGCAGCCTCGGGACTCCTCACTACAATGAGCAGTTCTTC.